This T cell receptor beta chain derives from a study of human CD8 memory T cell subsets. There are 14 residues in the CDR3. Germline loops: CDR1 GTSNPN, CDR2 SVGIG (reference sequence). UMI-labeled 5' RACE produced the TCR beta libraries. TCRdb re-called the 5' RACE reads and gives one entry per CDR3 protein, without DNA. The ten top clones account for 5.4%, within a sample of 15,000 to 20,000 distinct CDR3 sequences. On this clonotype itself: Its antigen remains unidentified.

The PBMC originated from buffy coats obtained from healthy donors. Duplicate approximately 150,000-cell vials of sorted CD8+ T cells per subset supplied the RNA. Study-wide results and limits: Clonotypes that made up the stem-like memory T cell repertoire overlapped minimally with the precursor exhausted T cell repertoire. Effector memory subsets were less diverse than the similarly diverse stem-like memory and precursor exhausted subsets.

The sample taken for sequencing was CD8+ T cells from PBMCs. V gene TRBV30 combines with J gene TRBJ2-7; TCRdb's D gene call, TRBD1, goes unchecked for lack of DNA. The clonotype was recovered from a human donor in good health. This CDR3 reads CAWTPGQGSYEQYF.